This entry is about one TCR beta chain. Its antigen remains unidentified. Deletions cut 5 bases from V and 5 bases from J, with 5 bases between. The CDR3 contains 12 residues. Per germline, CDR1 KGHDR and CDR2 SFDVKD. Clones were sequenced by immunoSEQ multiplex PCR, and TCRdb holds only the in-frame ones, with some missing. The sample carries 360,000 or so clones, about 88% recorded once. The data are from a study of Ad26.COV2.S vaccination and SARS-CoV-2 variants. Findings and limits, study-wide: Whether participants received vaccine or placebo, their non-spike TCR breadth was similar.

As to treatment: 15 to 20 received Ad26.COV2.S at low or high dose, single or two shots; roughly 5 received placebo; per-sample allocation not given. Following the first vaccine or placebo injection, samples were taken on day 63. It was an adult aged 18-55 years in Boston who was the donor. Expressing Wuhan-strain SARS-CoV-2 spike, an Ad26 vector served as the vaccine. The V call is TRBV24-1, the J call TRBJ2-2; D gene ambiguous. The sample here was peripheral blood, taken in a trial of Ad26.COV2.S vaccine versus placebo. This TCR came from a person aged 18 to 59 who received the Ad26.COV2.S COVID-19 vaccine or a placebo. The DNA of the CDR3 is TGTGCCACCAGTGGGGATACCGGGGAGCTGTTTTTT. Translation gives CATSGDTGELFF.